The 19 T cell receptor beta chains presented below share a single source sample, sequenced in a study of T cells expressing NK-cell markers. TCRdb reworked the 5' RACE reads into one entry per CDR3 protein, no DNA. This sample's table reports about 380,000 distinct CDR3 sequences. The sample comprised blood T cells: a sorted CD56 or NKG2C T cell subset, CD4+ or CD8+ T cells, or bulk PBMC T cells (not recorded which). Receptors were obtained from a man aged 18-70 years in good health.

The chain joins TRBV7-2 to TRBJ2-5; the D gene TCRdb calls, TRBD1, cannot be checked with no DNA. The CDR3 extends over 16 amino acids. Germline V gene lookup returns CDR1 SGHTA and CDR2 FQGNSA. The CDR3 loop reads CASSLVGRGPQETQYF.

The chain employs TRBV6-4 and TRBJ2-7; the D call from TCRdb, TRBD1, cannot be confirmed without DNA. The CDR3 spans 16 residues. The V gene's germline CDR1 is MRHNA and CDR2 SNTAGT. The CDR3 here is CASSDGTGGSSYEQYF.

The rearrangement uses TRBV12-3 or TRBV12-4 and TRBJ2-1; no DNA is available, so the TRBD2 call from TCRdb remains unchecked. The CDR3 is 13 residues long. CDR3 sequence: CASSRTSINEQFF.

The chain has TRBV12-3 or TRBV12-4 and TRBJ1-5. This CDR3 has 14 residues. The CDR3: CASRLDRSNQPQHF.

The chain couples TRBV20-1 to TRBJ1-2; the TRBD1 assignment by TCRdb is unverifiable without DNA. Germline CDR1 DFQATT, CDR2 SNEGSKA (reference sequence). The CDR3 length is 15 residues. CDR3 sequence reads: CSARDRDQLKVGYTF.

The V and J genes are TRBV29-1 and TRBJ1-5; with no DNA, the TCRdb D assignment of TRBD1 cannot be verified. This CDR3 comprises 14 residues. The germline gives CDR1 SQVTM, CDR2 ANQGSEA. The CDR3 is CSVVSARGCQPQHF. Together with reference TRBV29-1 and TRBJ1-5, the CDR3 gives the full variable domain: SAVISQKPSRDICQRGTSLTIQCQVDSQVTMMFWYRQQPGQSLTLIATANQGSEATYESGFVIDKFPISRPNLTFSTLTVSNMSPEDSSIYLCSVVSARGCQPQHFGDGTRLSIL.

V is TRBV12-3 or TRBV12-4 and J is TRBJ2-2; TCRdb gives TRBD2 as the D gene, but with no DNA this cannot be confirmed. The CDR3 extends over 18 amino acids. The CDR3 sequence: CASSSGGLDLRFTGELFF.

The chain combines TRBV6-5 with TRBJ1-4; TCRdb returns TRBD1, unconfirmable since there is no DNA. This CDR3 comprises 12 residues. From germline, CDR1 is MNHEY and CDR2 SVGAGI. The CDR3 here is CASSGGREKLFF.

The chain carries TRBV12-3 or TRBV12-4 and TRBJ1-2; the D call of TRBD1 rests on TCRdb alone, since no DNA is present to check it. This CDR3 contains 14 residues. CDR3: CASRKGGANYGYTF.

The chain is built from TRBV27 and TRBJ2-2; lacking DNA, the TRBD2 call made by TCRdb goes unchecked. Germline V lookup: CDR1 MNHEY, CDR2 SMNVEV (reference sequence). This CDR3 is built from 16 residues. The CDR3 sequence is CASSRRYPLNTGELFF.

CDR3 sequence: CASTGDRGVNQPQHF. The V call is TRBV12-3 or TRBV12-4, the J call TRBJ1-5; TCRdb outputs TRBD1, but without DNA this stays unchecked. The CDR3 totals 15 residues.

The CDR3 reads CASSSGPPIGEETQYF. The rearrangement links TRBV7-2 to TRBJ2-5; the TCRdb call, TRBD1, lacks DNA for checking. The CDR3 is 16 residues long. Germline CDR1 is SGHTA and CDR2 is FQGNSA.

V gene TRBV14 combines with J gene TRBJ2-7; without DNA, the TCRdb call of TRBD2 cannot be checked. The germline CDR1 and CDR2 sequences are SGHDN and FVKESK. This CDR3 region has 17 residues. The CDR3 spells CASSHSGGSFSSYEQYF.

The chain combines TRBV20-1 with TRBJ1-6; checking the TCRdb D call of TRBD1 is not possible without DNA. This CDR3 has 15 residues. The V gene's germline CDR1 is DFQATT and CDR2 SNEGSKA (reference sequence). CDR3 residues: CSARVAGFYNSPLHF.

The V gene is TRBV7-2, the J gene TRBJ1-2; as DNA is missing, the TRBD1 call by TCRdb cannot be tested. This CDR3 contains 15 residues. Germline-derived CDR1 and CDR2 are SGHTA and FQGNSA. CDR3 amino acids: CASSLVRVGAYGYTF.

The CDR3 spells CASSPPGIANTGELFF. The V gene is TRBV18, the J gene TRBJ2-2. CDR1 is KGHSH, CDR2 LQKENI, per germline. CDR3 length equals 16 residues.

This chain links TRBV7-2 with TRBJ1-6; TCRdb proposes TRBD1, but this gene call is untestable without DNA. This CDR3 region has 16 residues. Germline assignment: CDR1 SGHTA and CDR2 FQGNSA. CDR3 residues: CASSLRLGRGNSPLHF.

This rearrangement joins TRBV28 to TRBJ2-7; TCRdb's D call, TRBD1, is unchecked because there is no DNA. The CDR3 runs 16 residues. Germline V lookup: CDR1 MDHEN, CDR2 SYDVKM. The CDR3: CASSLTGPMSSYEQYF.

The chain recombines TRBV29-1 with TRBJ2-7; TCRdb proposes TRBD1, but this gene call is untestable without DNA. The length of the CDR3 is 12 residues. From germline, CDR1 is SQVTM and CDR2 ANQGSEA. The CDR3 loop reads CSVTGGGYEQYF.